These 17 T cell receptor beta chains came from one sample sequenced in a study of T cells in Graves' hyperthyroidism and ophthalmopathy. RNA transcripts gave rise to amplified TCR beta CDR3 regions. The HTBI primer set was used in a first-round RT-PCR of the TCR CDR3. TCRdb re-derived calls from the multiplex PCR reads in MiXCR, one entry per CDR3 protein. The sample shows 250,000 or so distinct CDR3 sequences, roughly 15% of them seen only once. The sample was blood. Receptor source: a woman aged 18 to 35 with Graves' ophthalmopathy.

The chain joins TRBV5-1 to TRBJ1-1; 7 nucleotides align to TRBD1. Looked up from germline, CDR1 is SGHRS and CDR2 is YFSETQ. This CDR3 comprises 14 residues. J lost 4 bases, V lost 5 bases, and 8 bases had no gene match. This CDR3 is CASSSGTAFTEAFF. CDR3 sequence (DNA): TGCGCCAGCAGTTCCGGGACAGCTTTCACTGAAGCTTTCTTT.

This clonotype was counted at least ten times. The V call is TRBV3-1, the J call TRBJ2-5; a possible D gene is TRBD1 (6 bases). CDR3 length: 13 residues. Trimming removed 0 bases at V and 12 bases at J, with 14 bases between. Germline assignment: CDR1 LGHDT and CDR2 YNNKEL (reference sequence). CDR3 DNA sequence: TGTGCCAGCAGCCAAGATGACTCTCCAGGGGAGTACTTC. Translation gives CASSQDDSPGEYF.

The rearrangement links TRBV5-5 to TRBJ2-3; the match to TRBD1 covers 7 bases. The V and J ends lost 4 bases and 0 bases, in that order; junction bases with no gene match: 8. There are 16 residues in the CDR3. Germline lookup yields CDR1 SGHKS and CDR2 YYEKEE (reference sequence). The DNA of the CDR3 is TGTGCCAGCAGCCCAGGGACAGTGCGTAGCACAGATACGCAGTATTTT. Protein sequence: CASSPGTVRSTDTQYF.

The chain joins TRBV28 to TRBJ2-6, with D unclear. The V end was cut by 5 bases, the J end by 4 bases, with 12 bases between. The CDR3 covers 15 residues. Germline-derived CDR1 and CDR2 are MDHEN and SYDVKM. The CDR3 sequence: CASSGRVRGANVLTF. The CDR3 bases are TGTGCCAGCAGTGGAAGAGTTCGAGGGGCCAACGTCCTGACTTTC.

This clonotype was counted ten times or more. This chain uses TRBV30 with TRBJ2-1; 15 bases line up with TRBD2. This CDR3 is 12 amino acids long. The V and J ends lost 3 bases and 14 bases, in that order; junction bases with no gene match: 2. Germline lookup yields CDR1 GTSNPN and CDR2 SVGIG (reference sequence). CDR3 sequence reads: CAWRGLAGGEFF. DNA for the CDR3: TGTGCCTGGAGGGGACTAGCGGGAGGAGAGTTCTTC.

This clonotype was counted at least ten times. V is TRBV18 and J is TRBJ1-1; a possible D gene is TRBD1 (6 bases). The length of the CDR3 is 16 residues. Deletions cut 5 bases from V and 2 bases from J, with 18 bases between. Looked up from germline, CDR1 is KGHSH and CDR2 is LQKENI. The DNA for the CDR3 is TGTGCCAGCTCATCCGGACAGCGAAAACTCAACACTGAAGCTTTCTTT. It specifies CASSSGQRKLNTEAFF.

This clonotype was picked up many times. The chain joins TRBV29-1 to TRBJ2-3; the D call may be TRBD1 or TRBD2 (5 bases each). The germline gives CDR1 SQVTM, CDR2 ANQGSEA. V was trimmed by 8 bases and J by 2 bases, leaving 14 bases between them. The CDR3 loop spans 13 amino acids. DNA for the CDR3: TGCAGCTTTAGGTGGGGGAACACAGATACGCAGTATTTT. It codes for CSFRWGNTDTQYF.

At least ten counts were recorded for this clonotype. This chain joins TRBV24-1 and TRBJ1-5; a possible D gene is TRBD1 (6 bases). Looked up from germline, CDR1 is KGHDR and CDR2 is SFDVKD. V gave up 12 bases and J gave up 2 bases, with 19 bases separating them. The CDR3 sequence is 15 residues long. CDR3 protein: CAGGHRLFGNQPQHF. For the CDR3, the DNA is TGTGCCGGGGGCCACAGACTCTTTGGCAATCAGCCCCAGCATTTT.

This clonotype was detected a few times. The gene calls are TRBV9 and TRBJ2-3; 9 bases are shared with TRBD2. The CDR3 is 16 amino acids. Germline V lookup: CDR1 SGDLS, CDR2 YYNGEE. Unmatched junction bases numbered 11, after V lost 5 bases and J lost 4 bases. The CDR3 here is CASSREGGRAPDTQYF. CDR3 nucleotides: TGTGCCAGCAGTAGAGAGGGCGGGAGGGCCCCAGATACGCAGTATTTT.

The table lists this clonotype with many counts. This chain uses TRBV30 with TRBJ2-1, with 9 bases aligning to TRBD2. Looked up from germline, CDR1 is GTSNPN and CDR2 is SVGIG (reference sequence). This CDR3 has 15 residues. The V and J ends lost 0 bases and 7 bases, in that order; junction bases with no gene match: 7. The CDR3: CAWSVLSGRGNEQFF. The DNA for the CDR3 is TGTGCCTGGAGTGTACTTAGCGGGAGAGGGAATGAGCAGTTCTTC.

The rearrangement links TRBV19 to TRBJ2-7, with TRBD1 matching over 7 bases. The V and J ends lost 5 bases and 5 bases, in that order; junction bases with no gene match: 6. CDR1 and CDR2 from the germline V gene are LNHDA and SQIVND (reference sequence). This CDR3 comprises 13 residues. The CDR3 DNA is TGTGCCAGTAGTGAGAGGGGGCTGGACGAGCAGTACTTC. Translation gives CASSERGLDEQYF.

Ten or more counts support this clonotype. The rearrangement uses TRBV2 and TRBJ2-7; a weak D match, TRBD1 (6 bases). Between the trimmed V and J ends, which lost 7 bases and 6 bases, there was a span of 22 bases. Germline lookup yields CDR1 SNHLY and CDR2 FYNNEI. The CDR3 has 15 amino acids. The CDR3 region is CASTQNGRGRSEQYF. In DNA form, the CDR3 reads TGTGCCAGCACTCAAAACGGCAGGGGACGGTCCGAGCAGTACTTC.

This clonotype appeared many times. Its ends do not fully match the called genes, so a read error is possible. The chain employs TRBV5-1 and TRBJ1-1, with D unclear. The CDR3 covers 12 residues. Germline-derived CDR1 and CDR2 are SGHRS and YFSETQ. The CDR3 DNA follows: TGCGCCAGCAGCGCCACCGGGCCCCCGCGACTCTTT. Translation gives CASSATGPPRLF.

Ten or more counts support this clonotype. The chain is built from TRBV4-2 and TRBJ1-1, with 7 bases aligning to TRBD1. The CDR3 contains 14 residues. The germline V gene has CDR1 LGHNA and CDR2 YNFKEQ. The V segment lost 6 bases and the J segment 1 base; nucleotides outside the gene matches: 5. The CDR3 region has the DNA TGTGCCAGCAGAATTACAGGGGAGAACACTGAAGCTTTCTTT. Protein product: CASRITGENTEAFF.

This clonotype was seen at least ten times. V is TRBV28 and J is TRBJ1-1, with 9 bases matching TRBD1. The CDR3 runs to 15 residues. Trimming took 6 bases from V and 3 from J; bases not matched to a gene: 8. Germline assignment: CDR1 MDHEN and CDR2 SYDVKM. CDR3 DNA sequence: TGTGCCAGCAGCCCTGACAGGGGGAGGGACACTGAAGCTTTCTTT. Translating gives CASSPDRGRDTEAFF.

This clonotype was detected ten times or more. This rearrangement joins TRBV5-1 to TRBJ2-7, with D possibly TRBD1 on 5 matching bases. This CDR3 is 14 amino acids long. Germline CDR1 is SGHRS and CDR2 is YFSETQ. V lost 6 bases and J lost 3, with 16 bases in between. CDR3 DNA sequence: TGCGCCAGCAACCCGGCAGGACAAGACTACGAGCAGTACTTC. As protein: CASNPAGQDYEQYF.

In regard to this clonotype: A much larger clonotype is one base distant, so this may be a read error. The V call is TRBV6-1, the J call TRBJ1-2; no reliable D call. CDR3 size: 12 residues. Germline assignment: CDR1 MNHNS and CDR2 SASEGT. The chain's CDR3 is CITGTSNYGYTF. The DNA of the CDR3 is TGTATAACGGGTACTTCAAACTATGGCTACACCTTC.